This T cell receptor beta chain was documented in a study of CD8 T cells in ankylosing spondylitis. Study-wide findings and caveats: Ankylosing spondylitis blood appeared to be characterized by a TCR beta motif of eight highly homologous variants.

CDR3 length: 13 amino acids. Looked up from germline, CDR1 is MDHEN and CDR2 is SYDVKM. Trimming cost V 5 bases and J 12 bases; bases outside gene matches: 9. Remarks on this clonotype: Its antigen remains unknown.

MiXCR, run by TCRdb on the 5' RACE reads, gives a single entry per CDR3 protein. The sample shows 150,000 to 200,000 distinct CDR3 sequences, under 35% of them seen only once. The chain is built from TRBV28 and TRBJ2-1, with 8 bases fitting TRBD2. What was sequenced was synovial fluid, either unsorted or a sorted T cell fraction (not recorded which). This sequence originates from a male donor with ankylosing spondylitis. CDR3 nucleotides: TGTGCCAGCAGTCCAGCGGGAGAAGACGGGCAGTTCTTC. This gives the protein CASSPAGEDGQFF.